Listed here is a single T cell receptor (beta chain). Its specificity is not known. V was shortened by 6 bases and J by 1 base, with 11 bases between the two germline ends. The CDR3 has 14 amino acids. Germline-derived CDR1 and CDR2 are LNHDA and SQIVND (reference sequence). This sample is drawn from a study of shared clonotypes between healthy human individuals. Study outcomes and limitations: Clonotype sharing among the donors was expected to vary with sequencing depth.

The assay ran at deep level. In the original analysis: Junction-only immunoSEQ data arrived without quality scores, meaning filtering differed. Sequencing used immunoSEQ multiplex PCR; TCRdb keeps in-frame clones, though not all of them. V and J calls plus clone size are reproduced from that table; the DNA served to infer D and trimming. The table has 1,400,000 or so clones, about 98.5% seen once. This chain joins TRBV19 and TRBJ2-3; a possible D gene is TRBD2 (6 bases). This sequence originates from a man aged 25 to 40 in good health. Sequencing input: naive CD4+ T cells sorted from blood. Subset defined: CD45RA+ positively selected. The CDR3 DNA reads as TGTGCCAGTAGCCTTCCGGGGGGCACAGATACGCAGTATTTT. Protein product: CASSLPGGTDTQYF.